This entry concerns a single T cell receptor beta chain. J lost 0 bases, V lost 3 bases, and 5 bases had no gene match. This CDR3 is 15 amino acids long. Germline V lookup: CDR1 SGHNT, CDR2 YENEEA. The source of the sample is a study of blood T cell repertoires in COVID-19. On the study more broadly: Acute-phase and convalescent COVID-19 samples originated in the United States, Italy and Spain.

As handled by the study authors: Amplification from reference gene primers served as the basis for estimated nucleated cell counts. Assay used: immunoSEQ multiplex PCR; TCRdb lists only in-frame clones, some missing. The V and J calls and clone size are taken from that table; D and trimming were inferred from the DNA. The table lists approximately 230,000 clones, around 88% of them singletons, with around 15% in the top ten. Individuals aged roughly 18 to 100 years were recruited from about two dozen US areas. The clonotype was recovered from a woman in her fifties or sixties with acute COVID-19. V and J are TRBV11-3 and TRBJ2-7; 7 nucleotides align to TRBD1. Sequenced: PBMCs or T cells enriched from blood (not recorded which). This CDR3 reads CASSLGPGGSYEQYF. Written as DNA, the CDR3 is TGTGCCAGCAGCTTGGGACCAGGGGGCTCCTACGAGCAGTACTTC.